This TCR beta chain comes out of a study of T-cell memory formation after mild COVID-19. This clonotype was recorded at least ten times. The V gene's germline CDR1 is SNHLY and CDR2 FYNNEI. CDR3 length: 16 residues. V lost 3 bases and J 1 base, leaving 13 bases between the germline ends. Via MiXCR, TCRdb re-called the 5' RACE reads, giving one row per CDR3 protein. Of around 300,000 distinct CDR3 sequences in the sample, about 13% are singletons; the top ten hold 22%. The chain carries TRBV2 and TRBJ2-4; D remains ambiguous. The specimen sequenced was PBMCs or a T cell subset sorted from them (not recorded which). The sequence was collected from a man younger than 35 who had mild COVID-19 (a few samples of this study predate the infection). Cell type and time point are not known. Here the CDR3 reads CASSEFPPSAKNIQYF. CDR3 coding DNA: TGTGCCAGCAGTGAGTTCCCCCCGAGCGCCAAAAACATTCAGTACTTC.